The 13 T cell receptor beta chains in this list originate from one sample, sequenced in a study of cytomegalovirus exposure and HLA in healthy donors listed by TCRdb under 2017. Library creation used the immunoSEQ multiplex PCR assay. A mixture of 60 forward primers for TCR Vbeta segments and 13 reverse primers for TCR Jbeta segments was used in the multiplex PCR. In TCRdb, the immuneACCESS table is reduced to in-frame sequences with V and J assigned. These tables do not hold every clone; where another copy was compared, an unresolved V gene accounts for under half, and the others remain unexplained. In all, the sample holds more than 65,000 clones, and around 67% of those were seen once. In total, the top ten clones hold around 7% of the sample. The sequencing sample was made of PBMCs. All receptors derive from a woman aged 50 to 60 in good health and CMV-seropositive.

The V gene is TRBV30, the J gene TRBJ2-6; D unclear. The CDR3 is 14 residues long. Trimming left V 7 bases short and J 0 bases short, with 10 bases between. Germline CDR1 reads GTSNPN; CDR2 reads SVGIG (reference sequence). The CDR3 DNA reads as TGTGCCTCTTCGAGTTTCTCTGGGGCCAACGTCCTGACTTTC. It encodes CASSSFSGANVLTF.

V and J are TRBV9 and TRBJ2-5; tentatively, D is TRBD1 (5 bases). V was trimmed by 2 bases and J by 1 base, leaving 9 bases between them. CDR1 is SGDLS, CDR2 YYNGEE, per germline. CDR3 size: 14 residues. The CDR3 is CASSVDSSQETQYF. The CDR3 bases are TGTGCCAGCAGCGTCGACAGCAGCCAAGAGACCCAGTACTTC. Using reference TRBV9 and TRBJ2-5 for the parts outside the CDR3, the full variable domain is DSGVTQTPKHLITATGQRVTLRCSPRSGDLSVYWYQQSLDQGLQFLIQYYNGEERAKGNILERFSAQQFPDLHSELNLSSLELGDSALYFCASSVDSSQETQYFGPGTRLLVL.

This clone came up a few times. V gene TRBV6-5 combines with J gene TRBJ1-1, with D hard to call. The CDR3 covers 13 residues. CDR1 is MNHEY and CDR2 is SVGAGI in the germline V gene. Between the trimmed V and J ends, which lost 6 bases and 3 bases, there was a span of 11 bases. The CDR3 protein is CASRPGRYTEAFF. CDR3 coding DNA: TGTGCCAGCAGGCCGGGGAGGTACACTGAAGCTTTCTTT.

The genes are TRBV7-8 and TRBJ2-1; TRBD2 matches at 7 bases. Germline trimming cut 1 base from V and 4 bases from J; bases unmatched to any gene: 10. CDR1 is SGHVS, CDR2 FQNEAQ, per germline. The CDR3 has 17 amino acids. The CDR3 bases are TGTGCCAGCAGCTTAGTTTCGGCTAGCGGACGTTACAATGAGCAGTTCTTC. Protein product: CASSLVSASGRYNEQFF. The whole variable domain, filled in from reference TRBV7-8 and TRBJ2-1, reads GAGVSQSPRYKVAKRGQDVALRCDPISGHVSLFWYQQALGQGPEFLTYFQNEAQLDKSGLPSDRFFAERPEGSVSTLKIQRTQQEDSAVYLCASSLVSASGRYNEQFFGPGTRLTVL.

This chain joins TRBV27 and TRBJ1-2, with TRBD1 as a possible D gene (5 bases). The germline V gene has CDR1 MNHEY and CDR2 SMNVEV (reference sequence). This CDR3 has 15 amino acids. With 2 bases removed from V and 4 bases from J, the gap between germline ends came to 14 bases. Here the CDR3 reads CASSLKGWGGYGYTF. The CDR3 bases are TGTGCCAGCAGTTTAAAGGGGTGGGGAGGCTATGGCTACACCTTC.

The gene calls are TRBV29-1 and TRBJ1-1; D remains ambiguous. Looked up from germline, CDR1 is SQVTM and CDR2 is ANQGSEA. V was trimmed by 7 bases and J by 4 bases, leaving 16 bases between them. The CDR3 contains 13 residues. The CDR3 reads CSAFPPRVTEAFF. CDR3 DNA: TGCAGCGCCTTTCCCCCGCGGGTCACTGAAGCTTTCTTT.

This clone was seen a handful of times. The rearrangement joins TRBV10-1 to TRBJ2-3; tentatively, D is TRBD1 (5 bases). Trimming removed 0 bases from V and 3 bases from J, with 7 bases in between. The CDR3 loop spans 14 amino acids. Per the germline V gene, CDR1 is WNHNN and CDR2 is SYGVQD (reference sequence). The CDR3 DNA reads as TGCGCCAGCAGTGAGTCGGGGCGTACAGATACGCAGTATTTT. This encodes CASSESGRTDTQYF.

CDR3 region: CASSPDRFKLFF. CDR3 coding DNA: TGTGCCAGCAGTCCCGACAGGTTCAAACTGTTTTTT. This rearrangement joins TRBV2 to TRBJ1-4; possibly TRBD1 for D (6 bases). The CDR3 has 12 amino acids. Germline loops: CDR1 SNHLY, CDR2 FYNNEI. Trimming shortened V by 5 bases and J by 11 bases, and 12 bases separated the two germline ends.

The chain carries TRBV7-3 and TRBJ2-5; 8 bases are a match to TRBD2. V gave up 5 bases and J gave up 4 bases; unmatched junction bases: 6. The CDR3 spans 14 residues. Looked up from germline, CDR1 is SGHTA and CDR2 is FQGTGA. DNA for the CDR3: TGTGCCAGCAGCCAAGCGGGGGCGGGAGAGACCCAGTACTTC. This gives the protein CASSQAGAGETQYF.

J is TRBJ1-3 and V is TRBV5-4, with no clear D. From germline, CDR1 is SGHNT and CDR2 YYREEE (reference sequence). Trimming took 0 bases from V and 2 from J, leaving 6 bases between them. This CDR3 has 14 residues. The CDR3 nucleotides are TGTGCCAGCAGCTTGGGAGGGACTGGAAACACCATATATTTT. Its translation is CASSLGGTGNTIYF.

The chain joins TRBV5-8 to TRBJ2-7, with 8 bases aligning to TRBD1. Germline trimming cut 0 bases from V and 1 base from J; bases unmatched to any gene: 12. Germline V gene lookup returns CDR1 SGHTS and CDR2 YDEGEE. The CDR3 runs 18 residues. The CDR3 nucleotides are TGTGCCAGCAGCTTGGGGGTGGGAACGCACAGGGGGTCCTACGAGCAGTACGTC. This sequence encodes CASSLGVGTHRGSYEQYV.

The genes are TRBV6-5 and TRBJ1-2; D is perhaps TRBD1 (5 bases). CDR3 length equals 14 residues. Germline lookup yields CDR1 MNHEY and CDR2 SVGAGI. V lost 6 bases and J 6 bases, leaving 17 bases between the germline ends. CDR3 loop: CASSQGRGTNGYTF. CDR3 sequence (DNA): TGTGCCAGCAGCCAGGGAAGGGGAACTAATGGCTACACCTTC.

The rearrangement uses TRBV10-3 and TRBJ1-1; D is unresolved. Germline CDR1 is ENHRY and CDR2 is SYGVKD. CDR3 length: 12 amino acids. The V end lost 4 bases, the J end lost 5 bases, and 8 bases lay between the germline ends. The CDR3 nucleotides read TGTGCCATCAGTGCGAGGTATACTGAAGCTTTCTTT. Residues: CAISARYTEAFF.